The next 17 T cell receptor beta chains were all read from a single sample in a study of human T cells and chemical hapten exposure. Time point indicated: pre-sensitization, week 0. As for treatment: therapeutic diphenylcyclopropenone sensitization with weekly scalp DPC. TCRdb redid the calling of the RACE reads with MiXCR, one entry per CDR3 protein. The table has more than 300,000 distinct CDR3 sequences, 4.5% to 5.5% seen once. The sequences come from whole blood, collected in connection with sensitization to the hapten diphenylcyclopropenone (DPC). All receptors derive from a woman aged 45-59 years with alopecia areata. Some clones in this sample may be carry-over from other donors' samples.

The genes are TRBV18 and TRBJ2-7, with D perhaps TRBD2 (5 bases). Looked up from germline, CDR1 is KGHSH and CDR2 is LQKENI. This CDR3 is built from 13 residues. V shed 1 base and J shed 5 bases, with 9 bases lying between them. The CDR3 here is CASSPRPRDEQYF. Here the CDR3 DNA reads TGTGCCAGCTCACCACGCCCGAGGGACGAGCAGTACTTC.

This clonotype was seen at least ten times. This chain uses TRBV4-3 with TRBJ2-1; a possible D gene is TRBD1 (5 bases). CDR1 is LGHNA, CDR2 YSLEER, per germline. Trimming cost V 0 bases and J 3 bases, with 15 bases left between them. The CDR3 is 17 amino acids. The CDR3 loop reads CASSQDQGGTLYNEQFF. The DNA of the CDR3 is TGCGCCAGCAGCCAAGATCAGGGTGGCACCCTCTACAATGAGCAGTTCTTC.

This clonotype has more than one count but fewer than ten. Mismatch with germline at one junction end may stem from a read error. The gene calls are TRBV20-1 and TRBJ2-1; 10 nucleotides align to TRBD2. The CDR3 runs 13 residues. Germline assignment: CDR1 DFQATT and CDR2 SNEGSKA (reference sequence). CDR3: CSASGGPNNEQFF. For the CDR3, the DNA is TGCAGCGCTAGCGGGGGCCCTAACAATGAGCAGTTCTTC.

In its sample, this clonotype was seen a few times. The chain carries TRBV10-2 and TRBJ2-6; maybe TRBD2 (6 bases). The CDR3 length is 18 residues. Germline CDR1 and CDR2: WSHSY and SAAADI. V dropped 1 base and J dropped 0 bases, with 13 bases sitting between them. CDR3 sequence (DNA): TGCGCCAGCAGTGAGTATGATGGAGGGAGCTCTGGGGCCAACGTCCTGACTTTC. It encodes CASSEYDGGSSGANVLTF.

This clonotype was observed at least ten times. The chain joins TRBV12-3 or TRBV12-4 to TRBJ1-2; D unclear. This CDR3 is built from 13 residues. Deletions cut 3 bases from V and 7 bases from J, with 12 bases between. The CDR3 nucleotides are TGTGCCAGCAGTTTGGAGGTCCGTTTTGGCTACACCTTC. Encoded protein: CASSLEVRFGYTF.

On this clonotype: This may come from a read error, since a much larger clone is one base off. The chain couples TRBV27 to TRBJ2-5, with D perhaps matching TRBD2 (5 bases). Germline V gives CDR1 MNHEY, CDR2 SMNVEV (reference sequence). The CDR3 spans 17 residues. DNA for the CDR3: TGTGCCAGCAGGCGTATGGGAGCGTCCTATTCCCAGGAGACCCGGTACTTC. Protein: CASRRMGASYSQETRYF.

This clonotype was counted at least ten times. V is TRBV6-1 and J is TRBJ2-7; TRBD2 might be the D (5 bases). V lost 6 bases to trimming and J lost 2 bases, with 14 bases between them. CDR3 length equals 14 residues. Looked up from germline, CDR1 is MNHNS and CDR2 is SASEGT. The CDR3 sequence is CASRLENGAYEQYF. CDR3 nucleotide sequence: TGTGCCAGCAGATTAGAAAACGGGGCCTACGAGCAGTACTTC.

As concerns this clonotype: This clone may be a read error of a much larger clone one base away. The chain links TRBV9 to TRBJ2-1, with 7 nucleotides matching TRBD2. Germline V gene lookup returns CDR1 SGDLS and CDR2 YYNGEE. The CDR3 has 15 amino acids. The CDR3 coding sequence is TGTGCCAGCAGCGTAGCCGGACTAGTGGGAAATGAGCACTTCTTC. Amino acids: CASSVAGLVGNEHFF.

The genes are TRBV10-3 and TRBJ2-7, with 7 bases fitting TRBD2. The CDR3 is 12 residues long. V lost 2 bases to trimming and J lost 7 bases; unmatched junction nucleotides: 2. Germline V gene data show CDR1 as ENHRY and CDR2 as SYGVKD. The CDR3 is CAISEGREEQYF. The CDR3 DNA is TGTGCCATCAGTGAGGGGAGGGAGGAGCAGTACTTC.

The V gene is TRBV12-3 or TRBV12-4, the J gene TRBJ1-6, with D possibly being TRBD1 (6 bases). V gave up 3 bases and J gave up 8 bases, with 14 bases separating them. The CDR3 has 15 amino acids. CDR3 nucleotides: TGTGCCAGCAGTTTTCGATCAGGGGTGGATTCACCCCTCCACTTT. This translates into CASSFRSGVDSPLHF.

The rearrangement joins TRBV29-1 to TRBJ2-1; 8 bases map to TRBD2. The V gene end was trimmed by 1 base and the J gene end by 1 base; junction bases not matched to a gene: 9. The CDR3 consists of 17 residues. Germline V gene lookup returns CDR1 SQVTM and CDR2 ANQGSEA. The DNA of the CDR3 is TGCAGCGTTGAAGGTAGCGGGGACCCCAAATCCTACAATGAGCAGTTCTTC. Protein product: CSVEGSGDPKSYNEQFF.

The DNA of the CDR3 is TGCAGCGTTGTGGGGGGGGCGAGCACTGAAGCTTTCTTT. Its protein product is CSVVGGASTEAFF. This sequence joins TRBV29-1 and TRBJ1-1, with a weak D call TRBD1 (6 bases). Deletions cut 4 bases from V and 4 bases from J, with 13 bases between. Germline V gene data show CDR1 as SQVTM and CDR2 as ANQGSEA. CDR3 length equals 13 residues.

This clonotype was counted many times. This chain joins TRBV11-1 and TRBJ2-7; TRBD1 or TRBD2 may be the D gene (5 bases each). The CDR3 is 14 amino acids. Trimming removed 1 base from V and 3 bases from J, with 10 bases in between. The germline CDR1 and CDR2 sequences are SGHAT and FQDESV (reference sequence). The CDR3 region is CASSLEGRSYEQYF. The CDR3 DNA is TGTGCCAGCAGCTTAGAGGGACGCAGCTACGAGCAGTACTTC.

The chain recombines TRBV3-1 with TRBJ2-5, with a tentative D call TRBD1 (5 bases). Deletions cut 1 base from V and 4 bases from J, with 7 bases between. This CDR3 spans 13 amino acids. The germline CDR1 and CDR2 sequences are LGHDT and YNNKEL (reference sequence). This chain's CDR3 is CASSQGTTETQYF. As DNA, the CDR3 is TGTGCCAGCAGCCAAGGGACAACAGAGACCCAGTACTTC.

This clonotype was seen a handful of times. The rearrangement joins TRBV7-6 to TRBJ2-5; 8 bases map to TRBD2. This CDR3 region has 15 residues. Looked up from germline, CDR1 is SGHVS and CDR2 is FNYEAQ. Trimming at V came to 5 bases and at J to 4 bases, leaving 9 bases not matched to a gene. CDR3 sequence (DNA): TGTGCCAGCAGCCCCCCCCGGGGGGGGTCAGAGACCCAGTACTTC. Amino acids: CASSPPRGGSETQYF.

This clonotype has just a few counts. The chain uses TRBV5-1 and TRBJ2-3; D is perhaps TRBD1 (6 bases). The ends were cut back, 7 bases at V and 1 base at J, with 22 bases in the middle. The CDR3 extends over 17 amino acids. Germline-derived CDR1 and CDR2 are SGHRS and YFSETQ. CDR3 bases: TGCGCCAGCTCCTTGGACAGCCTTAGTTGGGGCACAGATACGCAGTATTTT. Translated: CASSLDSLSWGTDTQYF.

The V call is TRBV3-1, the J call TRBJ2-2, with D unresolved. The germline V and J ends were trimmed by 2 bases and 5 bases, with 9 bases remaining between them. This CDR3 region has 14 residues. Per the germline V gene, CDR1 is LGHDT and CDR2 is YNNKEL (reference sequence). CDR3 residues: CASSQSIPTGELFF. As DNA, the CDR3 is TGTGCCAGCAGCCAATCCATTCCTACCGGGGAGCTGTTTTTT.